This record concerns one T cell receptor beta chain sequence. This clonotype was detected only once. Its target antigen remains unknown. Per-base quality was not reported, and no clone a single base away is much larger than it. To prepare the library, UMI-ligation and nested PCR was applied. The beta constant-region primer consisted of an equimolar mixture of two oligonucleotides that together covered TRBC1 and TRBC2. A single-stranded oligonucleotide bearing the SP2 primer plus a 12-nucleotide UMI was ligated onto the 3' end of the cDNA by T4 RNA ligase 1. The ligated cDNA went through four rounds of PCR with nested alpha and beta constant-region primers together with the SP2 primer. Incubation of the ligation reaction lasted about 20-25 hours at 16 degrees C. PCR2 was typically run as a SYBR Green qPCR and stopped at a predetermined threshold to prevent over-amplification. Every purification after the first one was done using Agencourt AMPure XP magnetic beads. Library quantification was done by Qubit, followed by a TapeStation check on which the main peak was expected at around 650 bp. Sequencing of the pooled libraries was done on an Illumina MiSeq using v2 2x251 paired-end kits, which typically yielded about 0.85-2.3 million reads per sample. Libraries were pooled at about 4 nM per sample, and 5-7% PhiX was added to improve cluster recognition. Regarding the original processing steps: Decombinator assigned V and J genes to Demultiplexor-processed FASTQ reads by tag matching, allowing a single base-pair mismatch. Collapsinator relied on UMIs to fix sequencing errors as well as frequency errors caused by PCR heterogeneity. TCRs were translated and CDR3s were extracted from the conserved cysteine to the FGXG phenylalanine by CDR3Translator, with non-productive sequences being flagged. Gini, Shannon entropy and inverse Simpson indices were computed after subsampling the repertoires to the same number of UMI-defined TCRs. Within the linear range, a power law was fitted to clonotype abundance distributions using maximum likelihood. For one naive CD8 sample, the pipeline and MIGEC produced similar UMI counts, unique TCR numbers and clonal distributions. In one analysis, naive TCRs that were also found in any memory subset of the same donor were excluded from the naive repertoire. Repertoires were searched for about 7,000 CMV-associated CDR3 sequences compiled from VDJdb and a published dataset. Clones were called with MiXCR by TCRdb after fastp trimmed the public reads at Q25, and only in-frame beta chains were retained. Every CDR3 protein is listed once, alongside the most common genes and DNA of its rows. V and J calls and clone size were set by TCRdb, not the authors. The sample has about 150,000 distinct CDR3 sequences on record, 17% of them singletons. The ten largest clonotypes hold more than 0.13% of the sample.

Trimming at the junction amounts to 4 bases on V and 11 bases on J, and the germline ends lie 14 bases apart. Measured from the cysteine to the phenylalanine, the CDR3 is 12 residues long. Only CDR3 DNA remains: 36 bases, in frame from the first base. For CDR1 and CDR2, the germline V gene lists MNHEY and SVGAGI. Separate amplification of TCR alpha and beta chain libraries was performed from the second PCR step onward. Donor CMV status was determined by IFNgamma production from CD4+ T cells after overnight stimulation of fresh PBMCs with CMV viral lysate. Using Miltenyi beads, CD4 T cells were first positively selected, and CD8 T cells were then positively selected from the CD4-negative fraction. After staining for CD3, CD4, CD8, CD45RA, CD27 and a live/dead dye, cells were sorted on a BD Aria II into four subsets based on CD45RA and CD27. Three healthy volunteers provided blood, and the blood of each volunteer was split into CD4 and CD8 T cells and then into four differentiation subsets. About 120 ml of peripheral blood was taken from each donor, and PBMC were separated by density-gradient centrifugation on Ficoll-Paque PLUS. After sorting, cells were lysed in RLT buffer, RNA was extracted using a Qiagen RNeasy kit, and the extracted RNA was stored at -80 degrees C.

This specimen belongs to a study of naive and memory T cell subsets (dated by TCRdb to about 2017). Study-level background: An open-source, UMI-based TCR alpha and beta sequencing pipeline was applied to sorted naive and memory peripheral blood T cell subsets. The results of the functional CMV T cell responses matched the IgG serology results in every case. RNA was DNase-treated and reverse transcribed with TCR constant-region primers, mostly using SuperScript III. What the authors observed across the whole study: The repertoire findings for the naive and memory subsets could not be validated against a ground truth because none was available. A clonotype was defined as a single alpha or beta chain sequence rather than as a paired alpha/beta receptor. RNA-based TCR counts may be affected by expression changes linked to T cell activation and differentiation. TCR abundance followed a power law with an exponent that was different for naive and memory subsets but consistent across the three individuals. A few larger clonotypes were present in naive repertoires, particularly the CD8 repertoires, and these clonotypes were possibly memory cells re-expressing CD45RA. After error correction, over 90% of naive TCR sequences appeared only once, giving much steeper abundance distributions than memory subsets. In both CD4 and CD8 cells, going from naive through CM, EM and EMRA, the Gini index went up while Shannon and inverse Simpson diversity went down.

The origin of this receptor is a human donor in good health. The material sequenced was naive CD4+ T cells from blood. The cell subset or site label of this sample denotes: naive T cells, CD45RA high CD27+. The rearrangement joined TRBV6-5 to TRBJ1-1; the D gene is possibly TRBD1, with 6 bases matching. The DNA is as follows: TGTGCCAGCAGTTCCACAGGGTTTGAGGCTTTCTTT. Its translation reads: CASSSTGFEAFF.